This T cell receptor (beta chain) is drawn from a study of a mutant IDH1 vaccine in newly diagnosed glioma. Stated time point: week 35, safety follow-up. The investigators gave 300 ug of mutant IDH1 20-mer peptide in each vaccine dose, together with topical imiquimod. Across weeks 1, 3, 5, 7, 11, 15, 19 and 23, patients received a vaccination each time, eight in all. V was shortened by 2 bases and J by 3 bases, with 12 bases between the two germline ends. CDR1 SGHTA and CDR2 FQGNSA come from the germline V gene. The CDR3 runs to 15 residues. About this clone: Its antigen is currently unknown.

Generated by immunoSEQ multiplex PCR, the TCRdb table keeps only in-frame clones and is missing some. The sample carries 25,000 to 30,000 clones, roughly 76% recorded once. This receptor was identified in a man aged 45-60 years with glioma. The sequencing used PBMCs, collected from a glioma patient whose treatment included an IDH1 peptide vaccine. This chain links TRBV7-2 with TRBJ2-3; no clear D gene. CDR3 loop: CASSLPLDRTDTQYF. In nucleotides, the CDR3 is TGTGCCAGCAGCTTACCATTAGATAGAACAGATACGCAGTATTTT. Drawing the rest from reference TRBV7-2 and TRBJ2-3, the complete variable domain is GAGVSQSPSNKVTEKGKDVELRCDPISGHTALYWYRQSLGQGLEFLIYFQGNSAPDKSGLPSDRFSAERTGGSVSTLTIQRTQQEDSAVYLCASSLPLDRTDTQYFGPGTRLTVL.